The 30 T cell receptor beta chains below come from one sample, sequenced in a study of T-cell memory formation after mild COVID-19. MiXCR, applied by TCRdb to the 5' RACE reads, yields one record per CDR3 protein. The sample has about 390,000 distinct CDR3 sequences; roughly 15% are singletons. The source material was PBMCs or a T cell subset sorted from them (not recorded which). The receptors were gathered from a man aged 18 to 30 who had mild COVID-19 (a few samples of this study predate the infection). Cell type and time point are not known.

The V gene is TRBV14, the J gene TRBJ2-2; D uncertain. V gave up 0 bases and J gave up 5 bases, with 7 bases separating them. This CDR3 contains 14 residues. Germline CDR1 reads SGHDN; CDR2 reads FVKESK. The CDR3: CASSQEISTGELFF. The CDR3 region has the DNA TGTGCCAGCAGCCAAGAAATTTCAACCGGGGAGCTGTTTTTT.

The V call is TRBV7-2, the J call TRBJ2-7, with 7 bases matching TRBD2. The CDR3 loop spans 14 amino acids. J lost 0 bases, V lost 5 bases, and 4 bases had no gene match. Looked up from germline, CDR1 is SGHTA and CDR2 is FQGNSA. The CDR3 loop is CASSPGGFSYEQYV. The DNA for the CDR3 is TGTGCCAGCAGCCCGGGGGGATTCTCCTACGAGCAGTACGTC.

This clonotype was seen at least ten times. This chain joins TRBV12-3 or TRBV12-4 and TRBJ2-3, with 11 bases lining up with TRBD2. This CDR3 spans 16 amino acids. V was clipped by 2 bases and J by 4 bases; unmatched bases: 5. The CDR3 sequence is CASSLIGSGGADTQYF. The CDR3 DNA reads as TGTGCCAGCAGTTTAATTGGTAGCGGGGGGGCAGATACGCAGTATTTT.

The rearrangement links TRBV4-3 to TRBJ2-2, with TRBD1 matching over 7 bases. The junction had 8 bases not matched to a gene; V was cut back by 1 base and J by 6 bases. CDR3 length equals 16 residues. Germline values: CDR1 LGHNA, CDR2 YSLEER. CDR3 coding DNA: TGCGCCAGCAGCCAAGTAGGCAGGGGGAAGGCCGGGGAGCTGTTTTTT. This sequence encodes CASSQVGRGKAGELFF.

This clonotype was counted between two and nine times. The J gene is TRBJ2-2, the V gene TRBV7-6, with 8 positions matching TRBD1. CDR1 and CDR2 (germline): SGHVS, FNYEAQ. This CDR3 has 17 amino acids. V lost 3 bases to trimming and J lost 3 bases; unmatched junction nucleotides: 9. This CDR3 reads CASSLSRGQAYTGELFF. In nucleotides, the CDR3 is TGTGCCAGCAGCTTGAGTAGGGGACAGGCCTACACCGGGGAGCTGTTTTTT.

The chain is built from TRBV5-6 and TRBJ1-5; D uncertain. The V end was cut by 4 bases, the J end by 4 bases, with 12 bases between. From germline, CDR1 is SGHDT and CDR2 YYEEEE. CDR3 length: 14 residues. This chain's CDR3 is CASSRSETNQPQHF. The CDR3 region has the DNA TGTGCCAGCAGCCGCTCAGAGACTAATCAGCCCCAGCATTTT.

This clonotype was observed at least ten times. The chain links TRBV15 to TRBJ2-1; 10 bases match TRBD2. The V gene's germline CDR1 is LNHNV and CDR2 YYDKDF (reference sequence). The CDR3 spans 16 residues. Germline trimming cut 1 base from V and 6 bases from J; bases unmatched to any gene: 6. The CDR3 DNA sequence: TGTGCCACCAGCAGAGGGGACACTAGCGGGGCCAATGAGCAGTTCTTC. Protein: CATSRGDTSGANEQFF.

The chain recombines TRBV12-3 or TRBV12-4 with TRBJ1-5; D unclear. V lost 6 bases and J 6 bases, leaving 12 bases between the germline ends. The CDR3 sequence is 13 residues long. The CDR3 DNA is TGTGCCAGCAGCCAACAAACCGGTCAGCCCCAGCATTTT. Translated: CASSQQTGQPQHF.

The V gene is TRBV6-2 or TRBV6-3, the J gene TRBJ1-2, with a possible D match to TRBD1 (6 bases). The germline V gene has CDR1 MNHEY and CDR2 SVGEGT. The ends were cut back, 10 bases at V and 8 bases at J, with 20 bases in the middle. There are 13 residues in the CDR3. The CDR3 nucleotides read TGTGCCAACAGCCCAGGCAGGGGTCGCGGCTACACCTTC. Its translation: CANSPGRGRGYTF.

The chain is built from TRBV5-1 and TRBJ2-7, with 12 positions matching TRBD1. Germline CDR1 is SGHRS and CDR2 is YFSETQ. After removal of 3 bases from V and 6 bases from J, the junction contained 10 bases not matched to a gene. The CDR3 totals 16 residues. In DNA form, the CDR3 reads TGCGCCAGCAGCTCATATCCAGGGGACAGGGGGCTCGAGCAGTACTTC. Translating it yields CASSSYPGDRGLEQYF.

The chain combines TRBV7-9 with TRBJ2-7; unclear D gene. Trimming shortened V by 5 bases and J by 3 bases, and 17 bases separated the two germline ends. The CDR3 runs 15 residues. Germline-derived CDR1 and CDR2 are SEHNR and FQNEAQ (reference sequence). The CDR3 sequence: CASSRNAVQNYEQYV. The CDR3 coding sequence is TGTGCCAGCAGCCGTAACGCAGTACAGAACTACGAGCAGTACGTC.

The CDR3 region is CASNVGPNEQYF. Here the CDR3 DNA reads TGTGCCAGCAACGTGGGGCCAAACGAGCAGTACTTC. The rearrangement joins TRBV11-2 to TRBJ2-7; maybe TRBD1 (5 bases). This CDR3 contains 12 residues. Germline CDR1 is SGHAT and CDR2 is FQNNGV. The V end was cut by 7 bases, the J end by 5 bases, with 12 bases between.

The chain links TRBV5-1 to TRBJ2-5; 8 bases align to TRBD1. There are 14 residues in the CDR3. The junction had 6 bases not matched to a gene; V was cut back by 2 bases and J by 6 bases. The germline gives CDR1 SGHRS, CDR2 YFSETQ. The CDR3 sequence: CASSFGTGPQTQYF. In DNA form, the CDR3 reads TGCGCCAGCAGCTTCGGGACAGGCCCCCAGACCCAGTACTTC.

Remarks on this clonotype: At one end, the junction sequence differs from germline, possibly due to a read error. This chain links TRBV7-9 with TRBJ2-4, with D tentatively TRBD1 (5 bases). CDR3 size: 12 residues. The V gene's germline CDR1 is SEHNR and CDR2 FQNEAQ (reference sequence). CDR3 sequence: CASSLETDPVFF. In nucleotides, the CDR3 is TGTGCCAGCAGCTTAGAGACAGACCCCGTCTTTTTC.

CDR3 DNA sequence: TGCAGTGCTAGCAGCCCCGGGGGTAATGAGCAGTTCTTC. It translates to CSASSPGGNEQFF. V and J are TRBV20-1 and TRBJ2-1, with D perhaps matching TRBD2 (6 bases). Germline V gene sequence: CDR1 DFQATT, CDR2 SNEGSKA (reference sequence). This CDR3 comprises 13 residues. Trimming removed 3 bases at V and 7 bases at J, with 13 bases between.

The chain uses TRBV10-3 and TRBJ1-1; TRBD1 aligns across 7 bases. Germline V CDR1 and CDR2: ENHRY, SYGVKD. Losses at the gene ends were 3 bases for V and 0 bases for J; bases not matched to a gene: 4. The CDR3 runs 15 residues. The CDR3 protein is CAISDRQGMNTEAFF. CDR3 bases: TGTGCCATCAGTGACCGACAGGGCATGAACACTGAAGCTTTCTTT.

This clonotype was seen more than once but under ten times. This chain connects TRBV9 to TRBJ2-5, with D possibly being TRBD2 (6 bases). V lost 2 bases to trimming and J lost 7 bases, with 15 bases between them. The CDR3 loop spans 14 amino acids. The germline CDR1 and CDR2 sequences are SGDLS and YYNGEE. CDR3 amino acids: CASSVSGPPGTQYF. CDR3 bases: TGTGCCAGCAGCGTTAGCGGTCCGCCTGGGACCCAGTACTTC. Full variable domain (remainder filled in from reference TRBV9 and TRBJ2-5): DSGVTQTPKHLITATGQRVTLRCSPRSGDLSVYWYQQSLDQGLQFLIQYYNGEERAKGNILERFSAQQFPDLHSELNLSSLELGDSALYFCASSVSGPPGTQYFGPGTRLLVL.

This clonotype was recorded a few times. J is TRBJ2-5 and V is TRBV20-1, with TRBD2 matching 8 bases. V lost 3 bases, J lost 1 base, and 1 base stayed unmatched. CDR1 and CDR2 from the germline V gene are DFQATT and SNEGSKA (reference sequence). The CDR3 runs 13 residues. CDR3 amino acids: CSASGGAQETQYF. The DNA for the CDR3 is TGCAGTGCTAGCGGGGGGGCCCAAGAGACCCAGTACTTC.

This clonotype was observed a handful of times. The chain uses TRBV28 and TRBJ2-2, with D uncertain. This CDR3 region has 15 residues. V gave up 2 bases and J gave up 5 bases, with 12 bases separating them. In germline, CDR1 is MDHEN, CDR2 SYDVKM. The CDR3 sequence: CASSLGARETGELFF. The CDR3 nucleotides read TGTGCCAGCAGTTTAGGCGCTAGAGAAACCGGGGAGCTGTTTTTT.

Written as DNA, the CDR3 is TGCAGTGCCTCTCGGACTCCCCACACTGAAGCTTTCTTT. Its protein is CSASRTPHTEAFF. The genes are TRBV20-1 and TRBJ1-1; D is unclear. CDR1 is DFQATT and CDR2 is SNEGSKA in the germline V gene (reference sequence). CDR3 size: 13 residues. V shed 6 bases and J shed 3 bases, with 14 bases lying between them.

This clonotype was seen more than once but under ten times. J is TRBJ2-2 and V is TRBV5-1; 9 bases agree with TRBD2. J was trimmed by 7 bases and V by 0 bases; bases with no gene match: 4. Germline V CDR1 and CDR2: SGHRS, YFSETQ. The CDR3 is 15 amino acids. CDR3 nucleotides: TGCGCCAGCAGCTTGGGGCGACTAGCGGACGGGGAGCTGTTTTTT. It translates to CASSLGRLADGELFF. Using reference TRBV5-1 and TRBJ2-2 for the parts outside the CDR3, the full variable domain is KAGVTQTPRYLIKTRGQQVTLSCSPISGHRSVSWYQQTPGQGLQFLFEYFSETQRNKGNFPGRFSGRQFSNSRSEMNVSTLELGDSALYLCASSLGRLADGELFFGEGSRLTVL.

The chain employs TRBV10-1 and TRBJ1-5, with TRBD1 identical over 8 bases. CDR3 length equals 16 residues. CDR1 is WNHNN, CDR2 SYGVQD, per germline (reference sequence). Trimming took 7 bases from V and 0 from J; bases not matched to a gene: 8. The CDR3 loop is CASTETGERSNQPQHF. DNA of the CDR3: TGCGCCAGCACCGAGACAGGGGAGCGTAGCAATCAGCCCCAGCATTTT.

This rearrangement joins TRBV24-1 to TRBJ2-1; TRBD1 or TRBD2 may be the D gene (5 bases each). CDR3 length: 19 residues. CDR1 and CDR2 from the germline V gene are KGHDR and SFDVKD. Deletions cut 4 bases from V and 0 bases from J, with 21 bases between. CDR3 in amino acids: CATSDEGPTLSCSYNEQFF. The CDR3 DNA sequence: TGTGCCACCAGTGACGAGGGGCCTACCCTTAGTTGCTCCTACAATGAGCAGTTCTTC.

The chain employs TRBV5-1 and TRBJ2-5; 7 nucleotides line up with TRBD2. The CDR3 spans 13 residues. Germline-derived CDR1 and CDR2 are SGHRS and YFSETQ. Germline trimming cut 7 bases from V and 5 bases from J; bases unmatched to any gene: 8. The CDR3 DNA reads as TGCGCCAGCCGGGGGGTTAGCTGGGAGACCCAGTACTTC. This encodes CASRGVSWETQYF.

This chain joins TRBV4-1 and TRBJ1-5; D is unclear. The germline gives CDR1 MGHRA, CDR2 YSYEKL. Trimming pared 0 bases from V and 0 bases from J, leaving 6 bases between. This CDR3 is built from 15 residues. This CDR3 is CASSQEQYSNQPQHF. CDR3 DNA: TGCGCCAGCAGCCAAGAACAGTATAGCAATCAGCCCCAGCATTTT.

This clonotype was seen only a few times. The chain joins TRBV5-1 to TRBJ2-5; either TRBD1 or TRBD2 may supply D (6 bases each). V was cut by 9 bases and J by 5 bases, with 17 bases left in between. The germline gives CDR1 SGHRS, CDR2 YFSETQ. This CDR3 is built from 13 residues. The CDR3 reads CATSPRGGETQYF. The DNA for the CDR3 is TGCGCCACCTCCCCGAGAGGGGGGGAGACCCAGTACTTC. Filled out from reference TRBV5-1 and TRBJ2-5, the complete variable domain reads KAGVTQTPRYLIKTRGQQVTLSCSPISGHRSVSWYQQTPGQGLQFLFEYFSETQRNKGNFPGRFSGRQFSNSRSEMNVSTLELGDSALYLCATSPRGGETQYFGPGTRLLVL.

The V call is TRBV7-9, the J call TRBJ1-4; tentatively, D is TRBD1 (5 bases). CDR1 is SEHNR, CDR2 FQNEAQ, per germline (reference sequence). V shed 7 bases and J shed 4 bases, with 13 bases lying between them. The CDR3 is 14 amino acids. CDR3: CASNRDGDNEKLFF. The CDR3 bases are TGTGCCAGCAATCGGGACGGCGATAATGAAAAACTGTTTTTT.

In this sample, this clonotype turned up a few times. This rearrangement joins TRBV6-1 to TRBJ1-1; TRBD1 matches at 8 bases. The CDR3 is 12 residues long. Germline V gene sequence: CDR1 MNHNS, CDR2 SASEGT. V lost 6 bases to trimming and J lost 9 bases; unmatched junction nucleotides: 6. CDR3 DNA sequence: TGTGCCAGCAGGGAGGACAGGGCTAAAGCTTTCTTT. Encoded protein: CASREDRAKAFF.

The chain couples TRBV5-1 to TRBJ2-5; no clear D gene. The CDR3 runs to 15 residues. Per germline, CDR1 SGHRS and CDR2 YFSETQ. Between the trimmed V and J ends, which lost 4 bases and 5 bases, there was a span of 18 bases. DNA for the CDR3: TGCGCCAGCAGCGCAAACACCGGGCCCTGGGAGACCCAGTACTTC. Its protein is CASSANTGPWETQYF.

This clonotype came up a few times. The J gene is TRBJ2-7, the V gene TRBV7-8; 8 bases map to TRBD2. Germline trimming cut 2 bases from V and 4 bases from J; bases unmatched to any gene: 7. The CDR3 length is 15 residues. Germline lookup yields CDR1 SGHVS and CDR2 FQNEAQ. The CDR3 DNA is TGTGCCAGCAGCTTATTCGGGGGGGCCGGATACGAGCAGTACGTC. Residues: CASSLFGGAGYEQYV.